The 7 T cell receptor beta chains below were found in one sample sequenced in a study of monozygotic twins with inflammatory bowel disease. TCRdb reprocessed the 5' RACE reads, with one entry per CDR3 protein and no DNA. The sample has hundreds of thousands of distinct CDR3 sequences. Sequencing input: blood. Receptor source: a human donor with ulcerative colitis or Crohn's disease, or a healthy co-twin of an affected twin (not recorded which).

V gene TRBV7-2 combines with J gene TRBJ2-4. The CDR3 is 17 amino acids. Germline CDR1 reads SGHTA; CDR2 reads FQGNSA. CDR3 residues: CASSLADFRLAKNIQYF.

This chain joins TRBV18 and TRBJ1-6. Germline CDR1 is KGHSH and CDR2 is LQKENI. The CDR3 extends over 13 amino acids. CDR3 amino acids: CASSPPLNPALHF.

CDR3 loop: CASSSTGDGNTEAFF. J is TRBJ1-1 and V is TRBV11-2; TCRdb names TRBD1, which stays unverified in the absence of DNA. The length of the CDR3 is 15 residues. CDR1 and CDR2 (germline): SGHAT, FQNNGV.

The chain is built from TRBV5-4 and TRBJ2-6; TCRdb selects TRBD1, and the lack of DNA leaves this call unchecked. Germline CDR1 SGHNT, CDR2 YYREEE (reference sequence). CDR3 length: 18 amino acids. CDR3 amino acids: CASSRGASGVSGANVLTF.

The rearrangement links TRBV20-1 to TRBJ2-5. The CDR3 totals 12 residues. Germline V lookup: CDR1 DFQATT, CDR2 SNEGSKA (reference sequence). The CDR3 reads CSPTGSQETQYF.

V gene TRBV9 combines with J gene TRBJ1-6; TCRdb names TRBD1, which stays unverified in the absence of DNA. The CDR3 covers 15 residues. The V gene's germline CDR1 is SGDLS and CDR2 YYNGEE. The CDR3 spells CASSSRQGGDSPLHF.

The rearrangement uses TRBV28 and TRBJ2-4; TCRdb returns TRBD1, unconfirmable since there is no DNA. Per germline, CDR1 MDHEN and CDR2 SYDVKM. This CDR3 contains 18 residues. This chain's CDR3 is CASSSSGFRAFIKNIQYF.